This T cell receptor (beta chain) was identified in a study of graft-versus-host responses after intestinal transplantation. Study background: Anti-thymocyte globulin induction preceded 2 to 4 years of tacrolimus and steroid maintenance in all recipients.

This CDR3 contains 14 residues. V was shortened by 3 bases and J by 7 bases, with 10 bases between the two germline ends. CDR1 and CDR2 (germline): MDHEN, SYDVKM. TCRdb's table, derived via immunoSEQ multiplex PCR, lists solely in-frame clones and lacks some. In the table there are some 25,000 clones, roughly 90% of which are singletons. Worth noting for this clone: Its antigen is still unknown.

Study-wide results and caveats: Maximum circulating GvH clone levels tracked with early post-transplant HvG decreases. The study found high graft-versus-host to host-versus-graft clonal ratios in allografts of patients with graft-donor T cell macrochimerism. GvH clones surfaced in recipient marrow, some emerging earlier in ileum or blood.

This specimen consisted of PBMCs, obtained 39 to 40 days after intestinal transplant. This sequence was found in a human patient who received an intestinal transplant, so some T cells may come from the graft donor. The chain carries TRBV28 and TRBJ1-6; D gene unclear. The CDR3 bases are TGTGCCAGCAGTTTGGAGGGAGCGAATTCACCCCTCCACTTT. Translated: CASSLEGANSPLHF.